This TCR beta chain was profiled in a study of T cells after yellow fever vaccination. On the study more broadly: SMART-Seq v4 Ultra Low Input prepared the low-cell-number fractions. General study results and limits: Abundant bulk-derived clonotypes could contaminate FACS-sorted repertoires.

Concerning this clonotype itself: Its antigen is undetermined.

One entry per CDR3 protein, called by TCRdb with MiXCR from the 5' RACE reads. This sample yields some 120,000 distinct CDR3 sequences, of which about 15% are seen a single time; approximately 39% belongs to the top ten. The CDR3 contains 11 residues. Trimming took off 8 bases at V and 5 bases at J, with 7 bases between the two ends. Germline CDR1 and CDR2: ENHRY and SYGVKD. The sample consisted of CD8+ T cells sorted from PBMCs, taken 5 days after the yellow fever booster vaccination. This rearrangement joins TRBV10-3 to TRBJ2-1; D ambiguous. The source of this sequence is a man aged 18 to 29 who received the YFV17D yellow fever vaccine. CDR3 sequence: CAIRYDNEQFF. The CDR3 DNA follows: TGTGCCATCCGATATGACAATGAGCAGTTCTTC.